The clone carrying this T cell receptor (beta chain) was recorded a few times. What it recognizes is unknown. V was trimmed by 0 bases and J by 1 base, leaving 10 bases between them. The germline V gene has CDR1 SGHRS and CDR2 YFSETQ. This CDR3 region has 15 residues. Via MiXCR, TCRdb re-called the 5' RACE reads, giving one row per CDR3 protein. The table shows under 100,000 distinct CDR3 sequences, with 7.5% to 10% occurring only once. This sample's time point: sample taken at primary tumor resection. Whole RNA obtained from tumor, nontumor lung or frozen PBMC underwent sequencing without sorting. A total of more than 65 untreated early-stage non-small cell lung cancer patients served as donors. The data stem from a study of spatial heterogeneity in lung cancer. Study context: Across the raw uncorrected reads, a unique TCR and UMI combination was observed, on average, more than ten times.

Study-wide findings and caveats: More often at tumor resection than at routine follow-up, ubiquitous expanded tumor TCRs were detected in the blood.

The rearrangement uses TRBV5-1 and TRBJ1-1; D not resolved. This receptor was obtained from a male donor with early-stage non-small cell lung cancer. This material consisted of PBMCs, taken at surgery. The CDR3 coding sequence is TGCGCCAGCAGCTTGGGTAACTCGAAGAACACTGAAGCTTTCTTT. Protein: CASSLGNSKNTEAFF.